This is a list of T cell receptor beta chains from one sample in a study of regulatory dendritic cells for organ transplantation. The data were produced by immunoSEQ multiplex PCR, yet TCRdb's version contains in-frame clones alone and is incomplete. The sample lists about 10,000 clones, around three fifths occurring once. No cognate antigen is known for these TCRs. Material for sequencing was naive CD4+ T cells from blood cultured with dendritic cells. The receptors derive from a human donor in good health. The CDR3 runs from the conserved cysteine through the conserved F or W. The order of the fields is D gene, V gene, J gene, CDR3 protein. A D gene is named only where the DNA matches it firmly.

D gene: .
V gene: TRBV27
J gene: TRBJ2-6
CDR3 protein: CASSLTPVPFSGANVLTF

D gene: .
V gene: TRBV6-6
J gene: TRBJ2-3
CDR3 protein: CASSYGTRTDTQYF

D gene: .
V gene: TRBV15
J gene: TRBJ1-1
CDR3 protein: CATSRGYGQTKNTEAFF

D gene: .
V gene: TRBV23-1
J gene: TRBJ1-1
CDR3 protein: CASLPTGQKNTEAFF

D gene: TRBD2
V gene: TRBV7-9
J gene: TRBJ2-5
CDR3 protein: CASSLGGLAETQYF

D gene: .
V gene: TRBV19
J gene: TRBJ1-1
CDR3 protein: CASSIGVNTEAFF

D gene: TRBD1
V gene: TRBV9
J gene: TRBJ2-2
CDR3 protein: CASSVEGTVANTGELFF

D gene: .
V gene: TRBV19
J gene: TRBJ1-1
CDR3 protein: CASRKAGLALNTEAFF

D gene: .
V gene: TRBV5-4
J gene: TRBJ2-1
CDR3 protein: CASSLVASNEQFF

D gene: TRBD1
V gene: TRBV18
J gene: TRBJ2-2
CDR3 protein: CASSPVTGGLNTGELFF

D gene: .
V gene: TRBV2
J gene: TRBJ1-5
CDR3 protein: CASRRDNERDQPQHF

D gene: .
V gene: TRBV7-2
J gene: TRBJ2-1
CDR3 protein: CASSLDPGYNEQFF

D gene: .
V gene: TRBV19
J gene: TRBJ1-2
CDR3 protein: CASSIDRQADGYTF

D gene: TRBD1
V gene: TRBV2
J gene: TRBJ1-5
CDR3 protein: CASSEREQGTQHF

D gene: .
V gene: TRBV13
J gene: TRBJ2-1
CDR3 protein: CASSLSYVEGGENEQFF